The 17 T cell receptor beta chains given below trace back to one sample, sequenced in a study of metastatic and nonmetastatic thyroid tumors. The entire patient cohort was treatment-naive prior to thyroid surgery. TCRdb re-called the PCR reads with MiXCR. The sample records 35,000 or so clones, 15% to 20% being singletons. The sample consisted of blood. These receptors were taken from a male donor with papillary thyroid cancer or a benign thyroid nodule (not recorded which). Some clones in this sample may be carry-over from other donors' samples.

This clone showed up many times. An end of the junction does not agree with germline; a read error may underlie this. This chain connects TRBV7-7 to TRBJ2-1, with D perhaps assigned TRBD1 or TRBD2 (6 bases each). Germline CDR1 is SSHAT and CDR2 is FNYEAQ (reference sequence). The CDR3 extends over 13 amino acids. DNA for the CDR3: TGTGCTAGCAGCCTAGCGACGGGGGCAGAGCAGTTCTTC. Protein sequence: CASSLATGAEQFF.

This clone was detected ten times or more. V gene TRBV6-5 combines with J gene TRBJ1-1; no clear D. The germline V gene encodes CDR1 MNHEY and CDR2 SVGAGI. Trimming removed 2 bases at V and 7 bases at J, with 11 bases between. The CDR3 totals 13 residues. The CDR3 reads CASSYGQLSEAFF. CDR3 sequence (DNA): TGTGCCAGCAGTTACGGTCAACTCAGTGAAGCTTTCTTT.

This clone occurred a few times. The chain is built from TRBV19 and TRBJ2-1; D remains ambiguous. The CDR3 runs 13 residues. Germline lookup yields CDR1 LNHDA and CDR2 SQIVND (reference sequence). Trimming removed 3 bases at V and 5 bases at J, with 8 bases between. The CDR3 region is CASSMGKDNEQFF. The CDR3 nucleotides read TGTGCCAGTAGTATGGGGAAGGACAATGAGCAGTTCTTC.

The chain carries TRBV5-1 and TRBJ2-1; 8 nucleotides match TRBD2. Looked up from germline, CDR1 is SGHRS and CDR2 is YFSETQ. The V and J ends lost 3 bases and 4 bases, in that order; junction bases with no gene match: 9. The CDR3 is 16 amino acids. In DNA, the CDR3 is TGCGCCAGCAGCTCCGTCTCCCGGGAGGGGTACAATGAGCAGTTCTTC. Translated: CASSSVSREGYNEQFF.

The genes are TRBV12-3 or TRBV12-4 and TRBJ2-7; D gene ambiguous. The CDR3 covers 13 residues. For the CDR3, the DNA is TGTGTCAGGCTGGAACAGAGGACGTACGAGCAGTACTTC. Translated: CVRLEQRTYEQYF.

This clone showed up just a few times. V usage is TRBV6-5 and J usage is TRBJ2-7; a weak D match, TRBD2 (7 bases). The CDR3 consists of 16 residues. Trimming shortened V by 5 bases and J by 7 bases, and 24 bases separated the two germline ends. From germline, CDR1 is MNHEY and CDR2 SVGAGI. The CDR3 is CASSHTRGAGVREQYF. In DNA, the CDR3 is TGTGCCAGCAGTCATACTCGGGGGGCAGGGGTTAGGGAGCAGTACTTC.

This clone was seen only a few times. The CDR3 DNA follows: TGTGCCAGCAGTCCCTCGGGAGTCCACGAGCAGTACTTC. Amino acids: CASSPSGVHEQYF. The chain is built from TRBV27 and TRBJ2-7, with D maybe TRBD2 (6 bases). Germline V gene data show CDR1 as MNHEY and CDR2 as SMNVEV (reference sequence). The CDR3 has 13 amino acids. V dropped 5 bases and J dropped 5 bases, with 13 bases sitting between them.

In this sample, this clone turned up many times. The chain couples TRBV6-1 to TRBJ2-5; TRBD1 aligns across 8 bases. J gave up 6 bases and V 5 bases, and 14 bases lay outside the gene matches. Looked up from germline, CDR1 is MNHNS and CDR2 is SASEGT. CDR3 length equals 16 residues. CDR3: CASSRTTGQGRKTQYF. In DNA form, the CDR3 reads TGTGCCAGCAGTCGGACGACCGGACAGGGTCGGAAGACCCAGTACTTC.

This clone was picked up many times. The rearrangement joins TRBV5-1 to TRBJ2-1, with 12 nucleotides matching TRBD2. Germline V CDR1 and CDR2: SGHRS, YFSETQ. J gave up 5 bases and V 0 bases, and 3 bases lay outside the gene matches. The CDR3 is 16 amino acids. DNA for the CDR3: TGCGCCAGCAGCTTGGCTAGCGGGAGGGGTAACAATGAGCAGTTCTTC. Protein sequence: CASSLASGRGNNEQFF.

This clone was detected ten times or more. The CDR3, as DNA: TGTGCCAGCAGTGACTCTGTGGCTACTACGCAGTATTTT. It encodes CASSDSVATTQYF. This chain joins TRBV6-4 and TRBJ2-3; no clear D gene. This CDR3 is 13 amino acids long. Germline V gives CDR1 MRHNA, CDR2 SNTAGT. Trimming shortened V by 0 bases and J by 8 bases, and 9 bases separated the two germline ends.

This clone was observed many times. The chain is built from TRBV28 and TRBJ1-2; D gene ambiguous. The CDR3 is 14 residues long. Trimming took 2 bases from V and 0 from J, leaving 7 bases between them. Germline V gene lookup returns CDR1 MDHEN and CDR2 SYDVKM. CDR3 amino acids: CASSLRLTNYGYTF. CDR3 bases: TGTGCCAGCAGTTTACGTCTTACTAACTATGGCTACACCTTC.

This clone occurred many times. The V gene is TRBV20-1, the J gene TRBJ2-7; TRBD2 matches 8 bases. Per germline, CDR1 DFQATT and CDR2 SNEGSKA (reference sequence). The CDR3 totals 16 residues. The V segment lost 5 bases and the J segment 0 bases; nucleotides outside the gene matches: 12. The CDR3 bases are TGCAGTGCTCGGCCTTCGGAGACTAGCGACTCCTACGAGCAGTACTTC. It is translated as CSARPSETSDSYEQYF.

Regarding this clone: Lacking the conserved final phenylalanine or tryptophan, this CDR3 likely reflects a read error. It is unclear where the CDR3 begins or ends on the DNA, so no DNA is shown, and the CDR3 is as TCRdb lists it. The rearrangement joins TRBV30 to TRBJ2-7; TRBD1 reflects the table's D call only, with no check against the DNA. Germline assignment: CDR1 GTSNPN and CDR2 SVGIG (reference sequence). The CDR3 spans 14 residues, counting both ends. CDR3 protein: CAWAQGPNLAEQYL.

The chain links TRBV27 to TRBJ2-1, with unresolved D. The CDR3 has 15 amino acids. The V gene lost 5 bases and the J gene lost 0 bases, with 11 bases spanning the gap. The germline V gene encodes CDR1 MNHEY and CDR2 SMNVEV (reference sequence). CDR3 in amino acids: CASSAPECSYNEQFF. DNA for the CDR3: TGTGCCAGCAGTGCGCCGGAGTGCTCCTACAATGAGCAGTTCTTC.

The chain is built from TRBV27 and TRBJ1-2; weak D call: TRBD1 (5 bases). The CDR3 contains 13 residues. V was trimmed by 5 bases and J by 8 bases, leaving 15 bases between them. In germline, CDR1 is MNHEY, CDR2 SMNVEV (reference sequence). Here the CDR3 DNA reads TGTGCCAGCAGTCCCGGGACGGTTTGGGGCTACACCTTC. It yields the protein CASSPGTVWGYTF.

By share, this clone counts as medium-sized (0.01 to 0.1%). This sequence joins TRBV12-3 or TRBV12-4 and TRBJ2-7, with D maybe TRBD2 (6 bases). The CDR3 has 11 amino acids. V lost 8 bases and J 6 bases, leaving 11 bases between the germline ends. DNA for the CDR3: TGTGCCAGCGGGGGGTTGAGCGAGCAGTACTTC. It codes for CASGGLSEQYF.

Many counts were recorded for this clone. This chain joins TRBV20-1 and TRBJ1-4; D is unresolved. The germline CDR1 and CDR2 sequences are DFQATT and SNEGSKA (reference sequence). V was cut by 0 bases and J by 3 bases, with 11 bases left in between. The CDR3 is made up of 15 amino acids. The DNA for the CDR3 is TGCAGTGCTAGAGATCGGTGGCCCTCTAATGAAAAACTGTTTTTT. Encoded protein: CSARDRWPSNEKLFF.